A single sample is the source of the 20 T cell receptor beta chains below, sequenced in a study of blood T cell repertoires in COVID-19. The protocol was immunoSEQ multiplex PCR, while the TCRdb copy is restricted to in-frame clones and leaves out a portion. The table records 190,000 or so clones, around four fifths of them present only once. Input material: peripheral blood. The receptors originated from a woman of 80 years or more with active or convalescent COVID-19.

The chain employs TRBV5-1 and TRBJ1-3, with D unresolved. The germline CDR1 and CDR2 sequences are SGHRS and YFSETQ. Between the trimmed V and J ends, which lost 0 bases and 0 bases, there was a span of 10 bases. The CDR3 spans 16 residues. This CDR3 reads CASSLGGSDSGNTIYF. CDR3 DNA sequence: TGCGCCAGCAGCTTGGGTGGCAGCGACTCTGGAAACACCATATATTTT.

The V call is TRBV2, the J call TRBJ2-1; TRBD2 aligns across 8 bases. The V segment lost 10 bases and the J segment 8 bases; nucleotides outside the gene matches: 13. Per germline, CDR1 SNHLY and CDR2 FYNNEI. The CDR3 has 14 residues. CDR3: CANQPGTRGDEQFF. In DNA, the CDR3 is TGTGCCAACCAACCCGGGACTAGGGGTGATGAGCAGTTCTTC.

This clone was seen more than once but under ten times. This rearrangement joins TRBV3-1 (or the pseudogene TRBV3-2) to TRBJ1-3; D is unresolved. Trimming removed 4 bases at V and 2 bases at J, with 3 bases between. CDR1 and CDR2 (germline): LGHDT, YNNKEL (reference sequence). The CDR3 has 12 residues. CDR3 bases: TGTGCCAGCAGCCCTACTGGAAACACCATATATTTT. It specifies CASSPTGNTIYF.

The chain has TRBV18 and TRBJ1-1; D is possibly TRBD1 (6 bases). The CDR3 consists of 17 residues. Trimming took 3 bases from V and 1 from J, leaving 18 bases between them. Germline assignment: CDR1 KGHSH and CDR2 LQKENI. The CDR3 loop reads CASSPSGGPTPNTEAFF. CDR3 DNA sequence: TGTGCCAGCTCACCGAGCGGGGGCCCCACCCCGAACACTGAAGCTTTCTTT.

J is TRBJ1-2 and V is TRBV19; 7 nucleotides match TRBD1. This CDR3 region has 14 residues. Trimming removed 5 bases from V and 5 bases from J; junction bases left unmatched: 8. Germline assignment: CDR1 LNHDA and CDR2 SQIVND (reference sequence). The CDR3 coding sequence is TGTGCCAGTAGTCCCGGGACAGCCTCTTATGGCTACACCTTC. Its protein is CASSPGTASYGYTF.

This clone was found a few times. The J gene is TRBJ1-5, the V gene TRBV20-1; possible D gene TRBD1, 6 bases. Deletions cut 3 bases from V and 5 bases from J, with 17 bases between. Germline loops: CDR1 DFQATT, CDR2 SNEGSKA (reference sequence). The CDR3 totals 15 residues. CDR3 sequence reads: CSASIQQGRHQPQHF. The DNA of the CDR3 is TGCAGTGCTAGTATCCAACAGGGTAGGCATCAGCCCCAGCATTTT.

The CDR3 loop is CASSEPVKNIQYF. CDR3 in DNA: TGCGCCAGCAGCGAGCCCGTAAAAAACATTCAGTACTTC. V and J are TRBV5-1 and TRBJ2-4; D gene ambiguous. Germline V gives CDR1 SGHRS, CDR2 YFSETQ. The CDR3 has 13 amino acids. V was shortened by 4 bases and J by 4 bases, with 9 bases between the two germline ends.

The genes are TRBV9 and TRBJ2-5, with unresolved D. The CDR3 length is 13 residues. V shed 2 bases and J shed 2 bases, with 7 bases lying between them. Per germline, CDR1 SGDLS and CDR2 YYNGEE. CDR3 sequence: CASSVRRQETQYF. For the CDR3, the DNA is TGTGCCAGCAGCGTGCGAAGACAAGAGACCCAGTACTTC.

The rearrangement uses TRBV4-3 and TRBJ1-4, with D hard to call. V lost 0 bases and J 1 base, leaving 21 bases between the germline ends. Germline lookup yields CDR1 LGHNA and CDR2 YSLEER. This CDR3 has 20 amino acids. The CDR3 DNA reads as TGCGCCAGCAGCCAAGAAGTGTCTTTTCGCCAGGCGGGAACTAATGAAAAACTGTTTTTT. Encoded protein: CASSQEVSFRQAGTNEKLFF.

The chain carries TRBV5-6 and TRBJ2-5, with a possible D match to TRBD1 (6 bases). The CDR3 sequence is 14 residues long. Between the trimmed V and J ends, which lost 0 bases and 5 bases, there was a span of 11 bases. Germline assignment: CDR1 SGHDT and CDR2 YYEEEE. In DNA form, the CDR3 reads TGTGCCAGCAGCTTGGTCAGGGGACACGAGACCCAGTACTTC. As protein: CASSLVRGHETQYF. The whole variable domain, filled in from reference TRBV5-6 and TRBJ2-5, reads DAGVTQSPTHLIKTRGQQVTLRCSPKSGHDTVSWYQQALGQGPQFIFQYYEEEERQRGNFPDRFSGHQFPNYSSELNVNALLLGDSALYLCASSLVRGHETQYFGPGTRLLVL.

The chain has TRBV30 and TRBJ2-5; D gene unclear. CDR1 is GTSNPN, CDR2 SVGIG, per germline (reference sequence). The CDR3 spans 14 residues. V lost 3 bases to trimming and J lost 5 bases, with 16 bases between them. The DNA of the CDR3 is TGTGCCTGGAGGGTCCCGCCCGGCAGGGAGACCCAGTACTTC. Translation gives CAWRVPPGRETQYF.

V and J are TRBV7-8 and TRBJ2-7; D possibly corresponds to TRBD2 (6 bases). V was clipped by 2 bases and J by 3 bases, with 11 bases between them. Germline loops: CDR1 SGHVS, CDR2 FQNEAQ. The CDR3 is 14 residues long. CDR3 loop: CASSLYGGNYEQYF. As DNA, the CDR3 is TGTGCCAGCAGCTTATATGGCGGGAACTACGAGCAGTACTTC.

CDR3 sequence (DNA): TGTGCCTGGAGTGTGATCCCCCAGGATACGCAGTATTTT. Translating it yields CAWSVIPQDTQYF. This rearrangement joins TRBV30 to TRBJ2-3; D gene uncertain. This CDR3 is 13 amino acids long. The V end was cut by 0 bases, the J end by 6 bases, with 10 bases between. The germline V gene has CDR1 GTSNPN and CDR2 SVGIG (reference sequence).

The chain employs TRBV7-2 and TRBJ2-1, with TRBD2 as a possible D gene (5 bases). Germline V gene lookup returns CDR1 SGHTA and CDR2 FQGNSA. The CDR3 extends over 14 amino acids. V was pared by 1 base and J by 4 bases, with 8 bases between. This CDR3 is CASSLGGEYNEQFF. CDR3 nucleotide sequence: TGTGCCAGCAGCTTAGGTGGGGAGTACAATGAGCAGTTCTTC. The whole variable domain, filled in from reference TRBV7-2 and TRBJ2-1, reads GAGVSQSPSNKVTEKGKDVELRCDPISGHTALYWYRQSLGQGLEFLIYFQGNSAPDKSGLPSDRFSAERTGGSVSTLTIQRTQQEDSAVYLCASSLGGEYNEQFFGPGTRLTVL.

The chain combines TRBV10-2 with TRBJ1-5; no firm D call. This CDR3 comprises 13 residues. Germline CDR1 reads WSHSY; CDR2 reads SAAADI. Trimming took 5 bases from V and 2 from J, leaving 7 bases between them. The CDR3 protein is CASSRTGNQPQHF. DNA of the CDR3: TGCGCCAGCAGTCGAACTGGCAATCAGCCCCAGCATTTT.

The rearrangement joins TRBV7-2 to TRBJ2-2; a weak D match, TRBD1 (5 bases). V was trimmed by 4 bases and J by 4 bases, leaving 10 bases between them. The CDR3 has 14 residues. Per the germline V gene, CDR1 is SGHTA and CDR2 is FQGNSA. CDR3 in amino acids: CASSSQGSTGELFF. Here the CDR3 DNA reads TGTGCCAGCAGCTCTCAGGGATCCACCGGGGAGCTGTTTTTT. Full variable domain (rest looked up from reference TRBV7-2 and TRBJ2-2): GAGVSQSPSNKVTEKGKDVELRCDPISGHTALYWYRQSLGQGLEFLIYFQGNSAPDKSGLPSDRFSAERTGGSVSTLTIQRTQQEDSAVYLCASSSQGSTGELFFGEGSRLTVL.

This chain joins TRBV4-1 and TRBJ2-7; 9 bases fit TRBD1. Unmatched junction bases numbered 5, after V lost 0 bases and J lost 2 bases. Germline CDR1 MGHRA, CDR2 YSYEKL. The CDR3 is made up of 16 amino acids. Here the CDR3 DNA reads TGCGCCAGCAGCCAAGATTCGGGACAGGGAGCCTACGAGCAGTACTTC. As protein: CASSQDSGQGAYEQYF.

The chain carries TRBV5-6 and TRBJ1-2, with 10 bases identical to TRBD1. Looked up from germline, CDR1 is SGHDT and CDR2 is YYEEEE. The V segment lost 6 bases and the J segment 4 bases; nucleotides outside the gene matches: 6. The CDR3 extends over 14 amino acids. CDR3 nucleotides: TGTGCCAGCACCCCGGGACAGGGGATCTATGGCTACACCTTC. It codes for CASTPGQGIYGYTF. Complete variable domain (other parts from reference TRBV5-6 and TRBJ1-2): DAGVTQSPTHLIKTRGQQVTLRCSPKSGHDTVSWYQQALGQGPQFIFQYYEEEERQRGNFPDRFSGHQFPNYSSELNVNALLLGDSALYLCASTPGQGIYGYTFGSGTRLTVV.

The chain uses TRBV6-1 and TRBJ1-1, with TRBD1 matching over 8 bases. V lost 2 bases and J lost 0; bases outside the gene matches: 5. Germline V gives CDR1 MNHNS, CDR2 SASEGT. The CDR3 has 16 amino acids. This CDR3 is CASSEWWTGMNTEAFF. CDR3 in DNA: TGTGCCAGCAGTGAATGGTGGACAGGGATGAACACTGAAGCTTTCTTT.

The chain employs TRBV7-8 and TRBJ2-5; no clear D. Trimming took 3 bases from V and 5 from J, leaving 22 bases between them. The CDR3 totals 17 residues. Germline CDR1 reads SGHVS; CDR2 reads FQNEAQ. The CDR3 sequence is CASSLMSVGPQAETQYF. The CDR3 DNA follows: TGTGCCAGCAGCTTGATGTCTGTGGGTCCACAAGCGGAGACCCAGTACTTC.